This TCR beta chain was found in a study of CD8 T cells in ankylosing spondylitis. Regarding the study as a whole: Characteristic, it appeared, of ankylosing spondylitis blood was a TCR beta motif of fewer than 10 highly homologous variants.

This clonotype was seen only a few times. Its antigen is undetermined. MiXCR, run by TCRdb on the 5' RACE reads, gives a single entry per CDR3 protein. The table shows roughly 440,000 distinct CDR3 sequences, with 17% occurring only once. The CDR3 extends over 17 amino acids. The V end was cut by 4 bases, the J end by 1 base, with 20 bases between. Looked up from germline, CDR1 is MDHEN and CDR2 is SYDVKM. The chain joins TRBV28 to TRBJ2-7; D might be TRBD2 (5 bases). Input material: blood, either unsorted or a sorted T cell fraction (not recorded which). The origin of this receptor is a male donor with ankylosing spondylitis. The CDR3 nucleotides read TGTGCCAGCAGTTCCCACGGGCGGGCTCTCATATCCTACGAGCAGTACTTC. Translated, it gives CASSSHGRALISYEQYF.